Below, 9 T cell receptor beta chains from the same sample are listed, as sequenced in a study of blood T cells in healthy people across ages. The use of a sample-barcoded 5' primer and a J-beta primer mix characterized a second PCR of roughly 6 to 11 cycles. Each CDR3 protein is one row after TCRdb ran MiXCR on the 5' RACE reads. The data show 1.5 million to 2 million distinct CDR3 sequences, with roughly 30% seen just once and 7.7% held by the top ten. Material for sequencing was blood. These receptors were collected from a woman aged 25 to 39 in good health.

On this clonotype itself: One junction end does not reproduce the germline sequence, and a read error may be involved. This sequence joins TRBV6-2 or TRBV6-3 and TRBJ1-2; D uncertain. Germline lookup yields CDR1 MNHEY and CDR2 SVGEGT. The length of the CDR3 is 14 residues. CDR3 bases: TGTACCAGCAGTTACTCACCGAGCAGGCCCGGCTACACCTTC. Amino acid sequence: CTSSYSPSRPGYTF.

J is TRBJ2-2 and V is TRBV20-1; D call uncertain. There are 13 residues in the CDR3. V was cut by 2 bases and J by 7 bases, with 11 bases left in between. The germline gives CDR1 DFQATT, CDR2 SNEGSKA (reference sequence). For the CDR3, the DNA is TGCAGTGCTAGACCTCAGACAAACGGGGAGCTGTTTTTT. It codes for CSARPQTNGELFF.

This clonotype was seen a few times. The CDR3 nucleotides are TGTGCCAGCAGGTGGAGACACTTGAGCTCCTACGAGCAGTACTTC. It specifies CASRWRHLSSYEQYF. The chain uses TRBV6-1 and TRBJ2-7; no definite D call. V dropped 6 bases and J dropped 0 bases, with 15 bases sitting between them. This CDR3 contains 15 residues. Germline loops: CDR1 MNHNS, CDR2 SASEGT.

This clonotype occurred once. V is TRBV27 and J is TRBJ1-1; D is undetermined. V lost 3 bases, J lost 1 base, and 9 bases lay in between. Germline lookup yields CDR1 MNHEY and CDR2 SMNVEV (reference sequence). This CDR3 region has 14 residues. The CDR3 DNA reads TGTGCCAGCAGTTTCCGCTCAGAGAACACTGAAGCTTTCTTT. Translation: CASSFRSENTEAFF.

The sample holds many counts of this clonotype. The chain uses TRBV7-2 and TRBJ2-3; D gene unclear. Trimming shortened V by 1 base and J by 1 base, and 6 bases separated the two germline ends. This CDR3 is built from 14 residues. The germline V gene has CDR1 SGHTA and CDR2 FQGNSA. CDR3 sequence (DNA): TGTGCCAGCAGCTTAGGGCTGGGCACAGATACGCAGTATTTT. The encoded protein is CASSLGLGTDTQYF.

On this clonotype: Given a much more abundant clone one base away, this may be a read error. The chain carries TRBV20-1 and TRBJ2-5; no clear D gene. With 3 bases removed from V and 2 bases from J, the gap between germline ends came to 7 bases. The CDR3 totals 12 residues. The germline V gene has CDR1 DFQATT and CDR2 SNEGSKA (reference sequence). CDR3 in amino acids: CSASVLQETQYF. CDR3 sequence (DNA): TGCAGTGCTAGTGTCCTACAAGAGACCCAGTACTTC.

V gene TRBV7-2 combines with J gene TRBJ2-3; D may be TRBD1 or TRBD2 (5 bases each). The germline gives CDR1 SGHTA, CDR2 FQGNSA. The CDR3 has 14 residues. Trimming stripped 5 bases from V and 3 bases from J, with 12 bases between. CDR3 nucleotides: TGTGCCAGCAGCCCCCCCGGGACGACAGATACGCAGTATTTT. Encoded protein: CASSPPGTTDTQYF.

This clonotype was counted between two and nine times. The CDR3 region is CASSQGRFGELFF. The CDR3 nucleotides read TGCGCCAGCAGCCAAGGACGGTTCGGGGAGCTGTTTTTT. J is TRBJ2-2 and V is TRBV4-3; D remains ambiguous. The CDR3 consists of 13 residues. Germline-derived CDR1 and CDR2 are LGHNA and YSLEER. The ends were cut back, 1 base at V and 7 bases at J, with 7 bases in the middle.

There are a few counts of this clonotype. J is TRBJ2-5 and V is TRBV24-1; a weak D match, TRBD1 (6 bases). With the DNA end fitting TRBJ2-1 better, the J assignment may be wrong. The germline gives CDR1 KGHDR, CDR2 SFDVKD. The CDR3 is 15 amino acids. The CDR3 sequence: CATSGTGTFQETQFF. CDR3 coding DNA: TGTGCCACCAGTGGAACCGGGACATTCCAAGAGACCCAGTTCTTC.